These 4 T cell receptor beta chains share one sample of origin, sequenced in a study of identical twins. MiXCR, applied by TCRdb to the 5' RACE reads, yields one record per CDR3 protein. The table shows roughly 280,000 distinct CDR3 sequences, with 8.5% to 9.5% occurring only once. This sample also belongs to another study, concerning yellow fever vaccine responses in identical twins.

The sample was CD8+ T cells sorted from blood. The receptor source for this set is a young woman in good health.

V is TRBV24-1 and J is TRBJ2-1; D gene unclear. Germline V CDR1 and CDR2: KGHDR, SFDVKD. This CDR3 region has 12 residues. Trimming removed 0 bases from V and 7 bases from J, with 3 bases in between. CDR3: CATSDLGNEQFF. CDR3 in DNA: TGTGCCACCAGTGATTTGGGAAATGAGCAGTTCTTC.

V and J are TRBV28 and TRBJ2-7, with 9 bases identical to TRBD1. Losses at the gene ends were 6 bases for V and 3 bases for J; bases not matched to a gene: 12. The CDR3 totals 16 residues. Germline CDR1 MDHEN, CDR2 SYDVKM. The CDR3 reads CASRPSPRDRDYEQYF. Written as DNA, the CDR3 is TGTGCCAGCAGGCCGTCCCCCCGGGACAGGGACTACGAGCAGTACTTC.

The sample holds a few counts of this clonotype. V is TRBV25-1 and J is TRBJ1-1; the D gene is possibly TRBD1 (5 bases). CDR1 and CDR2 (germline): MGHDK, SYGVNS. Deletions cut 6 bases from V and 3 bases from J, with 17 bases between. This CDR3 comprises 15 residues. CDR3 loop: CASSPLAGLDTEAFF. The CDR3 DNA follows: TGTGCCAGCAGCCCTCTTGCAGGGTTAGACACTGAAGCTTTCTTT.

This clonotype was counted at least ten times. The CDR3 protein is CSASRQEMNTEAFF. As DNA, the CDR3 is TGCAGTGCTAGTCGGCAGGAAATGAACACTGAAGCTTTCTTT. This chain uses TRBV20-1 with TRBJ1-1; D not resolved. This CDR3 has 14 residues. Germline-derived CDR1 and CDR2 are DFQATT and SNEGSKA (reference sequence). Trimming took 3 bases from V and 0 from J, leaving 11 bases between them.